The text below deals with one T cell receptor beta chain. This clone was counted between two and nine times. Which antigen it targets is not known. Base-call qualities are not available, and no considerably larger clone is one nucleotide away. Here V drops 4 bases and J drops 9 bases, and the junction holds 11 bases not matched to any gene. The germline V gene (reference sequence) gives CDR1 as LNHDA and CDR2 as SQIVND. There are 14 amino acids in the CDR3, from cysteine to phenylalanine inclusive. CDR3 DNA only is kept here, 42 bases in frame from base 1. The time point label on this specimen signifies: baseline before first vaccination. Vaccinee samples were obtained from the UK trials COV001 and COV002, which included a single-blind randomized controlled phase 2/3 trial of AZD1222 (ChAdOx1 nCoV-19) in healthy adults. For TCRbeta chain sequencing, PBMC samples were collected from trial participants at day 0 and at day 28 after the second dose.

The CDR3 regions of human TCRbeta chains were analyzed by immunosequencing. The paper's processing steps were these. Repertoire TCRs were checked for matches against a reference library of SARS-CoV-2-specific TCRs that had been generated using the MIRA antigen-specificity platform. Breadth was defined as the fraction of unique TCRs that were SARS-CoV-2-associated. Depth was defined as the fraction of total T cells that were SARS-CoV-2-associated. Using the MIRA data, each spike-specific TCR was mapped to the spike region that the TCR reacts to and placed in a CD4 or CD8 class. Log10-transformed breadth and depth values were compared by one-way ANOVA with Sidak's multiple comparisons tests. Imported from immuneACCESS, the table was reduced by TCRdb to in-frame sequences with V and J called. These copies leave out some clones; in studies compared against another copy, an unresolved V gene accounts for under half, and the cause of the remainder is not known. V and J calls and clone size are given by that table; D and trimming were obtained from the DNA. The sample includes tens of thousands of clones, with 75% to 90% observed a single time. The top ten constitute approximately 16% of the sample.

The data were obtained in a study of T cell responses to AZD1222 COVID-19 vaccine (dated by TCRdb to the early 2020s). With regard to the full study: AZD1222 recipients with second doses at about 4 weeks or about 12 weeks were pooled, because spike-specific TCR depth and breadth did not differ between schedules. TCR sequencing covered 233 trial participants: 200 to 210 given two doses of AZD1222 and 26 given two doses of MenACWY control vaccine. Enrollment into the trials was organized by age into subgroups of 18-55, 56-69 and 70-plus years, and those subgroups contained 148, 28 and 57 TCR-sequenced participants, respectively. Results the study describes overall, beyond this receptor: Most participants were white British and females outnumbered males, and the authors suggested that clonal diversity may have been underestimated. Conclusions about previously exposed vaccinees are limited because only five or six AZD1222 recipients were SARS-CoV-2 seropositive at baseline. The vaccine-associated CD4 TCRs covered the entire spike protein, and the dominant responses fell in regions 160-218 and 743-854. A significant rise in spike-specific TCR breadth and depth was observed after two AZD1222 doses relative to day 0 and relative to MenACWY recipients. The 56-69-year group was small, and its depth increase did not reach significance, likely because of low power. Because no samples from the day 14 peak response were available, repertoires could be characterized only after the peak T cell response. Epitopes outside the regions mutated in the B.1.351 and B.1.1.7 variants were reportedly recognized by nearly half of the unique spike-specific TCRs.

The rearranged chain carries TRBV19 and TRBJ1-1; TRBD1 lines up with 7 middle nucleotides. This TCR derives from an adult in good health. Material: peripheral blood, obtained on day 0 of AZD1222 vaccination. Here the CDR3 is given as CASSRGGAGGKAFF. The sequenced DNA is TGTGCCAGTAGTAGAGGGGGCGCCGGGGGAAAAGCTTTCTTT.